The clone carrying this T cell receptor beta chain was seen ten or more times. Antigen unknown. This record belongs to a study of T-cell reconstitution after alpha-beta-depleted transplantation in children. Study results and limitations: There were reportedly several hundred expanded graft clones from which alpha-beta T cells came about two months after transplant.

The authors prepared the TCRbeta library with unique molecular identifiers. TCRdb used MiXCR to reprocess the PCR reads, holding one entry per CDR3 protein. Found here are fewer than 750,000 distinct CDR3 sequences, 23% of them singletons; the top ten hold about 14%. Germline V gene sequence: CDR1 SQVTM, CDR2 ANQGSEA. Trimming shortened V by 3 bases and J by 6 bases, and 13 bases separated the two germline ends. The CDR3 contains 13 residues. Specimen: PBMCs, mostly from graft donor cells, collected 360 days after TCRalphabeta/CD19-depleted stem cell transplant. The sequence was obtained from a boy younger than two who had a stem cell transplant for acute myeloid leukemia, so the T cells may come from the graft donor. The J gene is TRBJ2-3, the V gene TRBV29-1, with D uncertain. CDR3 nucleotides: TGCAGCGTTGAGTTCCTAGTGGGGGATACGCAGTATTTT. This sequence encodes CSVEFLVGDTQYF.